A single sample is the source of the 9 T cell receptor beta chains below, sequenced in a study of T cells after yellow fever vaccination. TCRdb passed the 5' RACE reads through MiXCR, listing each CDR3 protein once. The sample holds roughly 240,000 distinct CDR3 sequences, 6.5% to 7.5% seen once. This material consisted of CD4+ T cells sorted from PBMCs, taken on the day of the yellow fever booster vaccination. Every receptor here comes from a man aged 30 to 39 who received the YFV17D yellow fever vaccine.

The chain links TRBV21-1 to TRBJ2-6; the D call in the table, TRBD2, was not verified against the DNA. TRBV21-1 is marked as a pseudogene. There are 13 residues in the CDR3. Here the CDR3 reads CASREVGANVLTF. The DNA for the CDR3 is TGTGCCAGCAGGGAGGTTGGGGCCAACGTCCTGACTTTC.

This clonotype was observed a handful of times. The rearrangement uses TRBV4-2 and TRBJ2-7, with TRBD1 matching over 9 bases. With 3 bases clipped from V and 5 bases from J, the junction kept 11 bases outside the gene matches. The CDR3 has 16 residues. Germline V gene sequence: CDR1 LGHNA, CDR2 YNFKEQ. DNA for the CDR3: TGTGCCAGCAGCCAGAGCCAGCCGGGACAGGGTAACGAGCAGTACTTC. Translated: CASSQSQPGQGNEQYF.

This clonotype occurred many times. The V and J genes are TRBV4-2 and TRBJ2-1; D gene uncertain. CDR1 LGHNA and CDR2 YNFKEQ come from the germline V gene. V gave up 3 bases and J gave up 6 bases, with 9 bases separating them. The CDR3 is 13 residues long. The CDR3, as DNA: TGTGCCAGCAGCCAGAAGAAGGTCAATGAGCAGTTCTTC. This encodes CASSQKKVNEQFF.

A note on this clonotype: A read error may explain this, as a much larger clone is one base away. The chain joins TRBV7-3 to TRBJ2-5, with 12 bases identical to TRBD2. This CDR3 is 15 amino acids long. Germline values: CDR1 SGHTA, CDR2 FQGTGA. The CDR3 loop is CASCLLGLAGETQYF. The DNA for the CDR3 is TGTGCCAGCTGCTTACTGGGACTAGCGGGAGAGACCCAGTACTTC. Based on the CDR3 plus reference TRBV7-3 and TRBJ2-5, the full variable domain is GAGVSQTPSNKVTEKGKYVELRCDPISGHTALYWYRQSLGQGPEFLIYFQGTGAADDSGLPNDRFFAVRPEGSVSTLKIQRTERGDSAVYLCASCLLGLAGETQYFGPGTRLLVL.

This clonotype was observed at least ten times. The chain combines TRBV19 with TRBJ2-7; 11 positions match TRBD2. V lost 3 bases, J lost 6 bases, and 10 bases stayed unmatched. Germline V gene data show CDR1 as LNHDA and CDR2 as SQIVND (reference sequence). The CDR3 totals 16 residues. The CDR3 bases are TGTGCCAGTAGTATGAAACTAGCGGGAGTAGCTATCGAGCAGTACTTC. It codes for CASSMKLAGVAIEQYF.

This clonotype was seen repeatedly, ten times or more. The chain is built from TRBV6-5 and TRBJ2-1; 9 nucleotides match TRBD2. V lost 6 bases to trimming and J lost 5 bases; unmatched junction nucleotides: 14. Germline V gene lookup returns CDR1 MNHEY and CDR2 SVGAGI. This CDR3 has 17 amino acids. As DNA, the CDR3 is TGTGCCAGCAGGGCGGGGGGGAGAGTGGGTCGGAACAATGAGCAGTTCTTC. Translating gives CASRAGGRVGRNNEQFF.

This chain links TRBV7-2 with TRBJ2-5, with TRBD1 matching 7 bases. V dropped 5 bases and J dropped 4; count of bases not matched to a gene: 4. CDR3 length: 13 residues. Germline values: CDR1 SGHTA, CDR2 FQGNSA. As DNA, the CDR3 is TGTGCCAGCAGCCGACAGGGCCCAGAGACCCAGTACTTC. This gives the protein CASSRQGPETQYF.

This rearrangement joins TRBV7-8 to TRBJ2-7, with TRBD1 matching 8 bases. The junction had 4 bases not matched to a gene; V was cut back by 5 bases and J by 4 bases. The CDR3 totals 13 residues. The germline CDR1 and CDR2 sequences are SGHVS and FQNEAQ. CDR3 sequence reads: CASSTGGAYEQYF. CDR3 DNA sequence: TGTGCCAGCAGCACAGGGGGTGCTTACGAGCAGTACTTC. Using reference TRBV7-8 and TRBJ2-7 for the parts outside the CDR3, the full variable domain is GAGVSQSPRYKVAKRGQDVALRCDPISGHVSLFWYQQALGQGPEFLTYFQNEAQLDKSGLPSDRFFAERPEGSVSTLKIQRTQQEDSAVYLCASSTGGAYEQYFGPGTRLTVT.

The chain couples TRBV11-3 to TRBJ1-2; D unresolved. The germline gives CDR1 SGHNT, CDR2 YENEEA. Trimming stripped 6 bases from V and 4 bases from J, with 3 bases between. The CDR3 totals 10 residues. CDR3 nucleotides: TGTGCCAGCAGGAGCTATGGCTACACCTTC. This gives the protein CASRSYGYTF.